This is a list of T cell receptor beta chains from one sample in a study of T cell responses to AZD1222 COVID-19 vaccine. Generated by immunoSEQ multiplex PCR, the TCRdb table keeps only in-frame clones and is missing some. This repertoire shows about 140,000 clones, 75% to 90% found once; its top ten account for approximately 4%. The source was peripheral blood, collected on day 0 of AZD1222 vaccination. These receptors originate from an adult in good health. Each CDR3 is given with its conserved first and last residue. A D gene is named only where the DNA matches it firmly. Clone size appears in some rows only: once, few, many, or a class for an expanded clone.

j_call v_call clone_size d_call cdr3_aa cdr3_nt
TRBJ2-3 TRBV19 once TRBD2 CASSIRLIRSGGTIEYF TGTGCCAGTAGTATTCGTTTGATTCGTAGCGGGGGAACTATTGAGTATTTT
TRBJ1-1 TRBV6-5 . . CASIQGGTEAFF TGTGCCAGCATACAGGGCGGCACTGAAGCTTTCTTT
TRBJ1-1 TRBV6-5 . TRBD1 CASSWGTVKNTEAFF TGTGCCAGCAGTTGGGGGACAGTAAAGAACACTGAAGCTTTCTTT
TRBJ1-4 TRBV6-5 . TRBD1 CASMGTGGNEKLFF TGTGCCAGCATGGGAACAGGGGGCAATGAAAAACTGTTTTTT
TRBJ2-2 TRBV6-1 . . CASSEYRGGPGELFF TGTGCCAGCAGTGAATATCGCGGAGGGCCCGGGGAGCTGTTTTTT
TRBJ1-6 TRBV3-1/TRBV3-2 . . CASSQDPGNPNSPLHF TGTGCCAGCAGCCAAGATCCAGGGAACCCCAATTCACCCCTCCACTTT
TRBJ1-1 TRBV2 . . CASNRARKGTEAFF TGTGCCAGCAATCGGGCCAGAAAGGGCACTGAAGCTTTCTTT
TRBJ1-2 TRBV9 . . CASSVGGEGNYGYTF TGTGCCAGCAGCGTAGGAGGGGAGGGGAACTATGGCTACACCTTC
TRBJ2-3 TRBV2 . . CASSEGWAAPLTDTQYF TGTGCCAGCAGTGAAGGTTGGGCAGCCCCCCTCACAGATACGCAGTATTTT
TRBJ2-7 TRBV28 . . CASSPITGLRNEQYF TGTGCCAGCAGTCCCATTACAGGGTTGAGAAACGAGCAGTACTTC
TRBJ2-1 TRBV5-1 . TRBD1 CASSLVTGGNSNEQFF TGCGCCAGCAGCTTGGTGACAGGGGGCAATTCGAATGAGCAGTTCTTC
TRBJ1-2 TRBV19 . . CASSIEGATPYGYTF TGTGCCAGTAGTATAGAGGGGGCTACGCCCTATGGCTACACCTTC
TRBJ1-5 TRBV10-3 . TRBD1 CASRGDSPEPQHF TGTGCCTCGCGAGGGGACAGCCCGGAGCCCCAGCATTTT
TRBJ2-1 TRBV24-1 . TRBD2 CATSDPGTSGGSYNEQFF TGTGCCACCAGTGATCCCGGGACTAGCGGGGGCTCCTACAATGAGCAGTTCTTC
TRBJ2-1 TRBV6-2/TRBV6-3 . . CASSYGGPPYNEQFF TGTGCCAGCAGTTACGGGGGTCCCCCCTACAATGAGCAGTTCTTC
TRBJ2-3 TRBV1 . . CTSSQGPDSDTQYF TGCACCAGCAGCCAAGGCCCAGATTCAGATACGCAGTATTTT
TRBJ1-1 TRBV5-1 . TRBD1 CASSLNPSGQGGTEAFF TGCGCCAGCAGCTTGAATCCCAGCGGACAGGGAGGCACTGAAGCTTTCTTT
TRBJ1-6 TRBV18 . TRBD1 CASSELPTGTGSPLHF TGTGCCAGCTCAGAGCTCCCGACAGGGACGGGTTCACCCCTCCACTTT
TRBJ2-7 TRBV28 medium-sized . CASSLETYYEQYF TGTGCCAGCAGTCTCGAGACTTACTACGAGCAGTACTTC
TRBJ2-7 TRBV7-7 . . CASSLEQGQKQYF TGTGCTAGCAGCTTAGAGCAAGGACAGAAGCAGTACTTC
TRBJ1-3 TRBV5-1 . . CASSLGSSGNTIYF TGCGCCAGCAGCTTGGGGAGCTCTGGAAACACCATATATTTT
TRBJ2-2 TRBV7-3 . . CASSLEGTGELFF TGTGCCAGCAGCCTCGAGGGAACCGGGGAGCTGTTTTTT
TRBJ2-7 TRBV18 . . CASSLAGGTYEQYF TGTGCCAGCTCACTGGCAGGGGGGACCTACGAGCAGTACTTC